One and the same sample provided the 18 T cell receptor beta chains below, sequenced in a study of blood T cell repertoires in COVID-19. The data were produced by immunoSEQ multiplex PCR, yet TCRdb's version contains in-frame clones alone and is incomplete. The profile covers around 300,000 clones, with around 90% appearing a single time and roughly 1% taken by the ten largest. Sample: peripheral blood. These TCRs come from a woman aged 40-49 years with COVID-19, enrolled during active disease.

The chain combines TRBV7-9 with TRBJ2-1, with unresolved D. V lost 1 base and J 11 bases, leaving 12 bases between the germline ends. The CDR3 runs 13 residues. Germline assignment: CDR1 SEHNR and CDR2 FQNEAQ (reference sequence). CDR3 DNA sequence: TGTGCCAGCAGCTTAGGGCTCTCGGAGAAGCAGTTCTTC. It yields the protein CASSLGLSEKQFF.

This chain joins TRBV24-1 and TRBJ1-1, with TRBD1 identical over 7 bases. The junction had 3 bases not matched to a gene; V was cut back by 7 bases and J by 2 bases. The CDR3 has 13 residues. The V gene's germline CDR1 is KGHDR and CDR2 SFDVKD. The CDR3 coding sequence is TGTGCCACCAGGGGACAGAGAAACACTGAAGCTTTCTTT. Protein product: CATRGQRNTEAFF.

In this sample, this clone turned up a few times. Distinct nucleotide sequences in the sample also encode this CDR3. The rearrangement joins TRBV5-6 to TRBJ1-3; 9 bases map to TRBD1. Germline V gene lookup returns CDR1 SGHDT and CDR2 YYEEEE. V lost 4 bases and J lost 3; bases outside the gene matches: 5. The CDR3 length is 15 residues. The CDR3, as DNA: TGTGCCAGCAGCCTAACAGGGGGCCGTGGAAACACCATATATTTT. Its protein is CASSLTGGRGNTIYF.

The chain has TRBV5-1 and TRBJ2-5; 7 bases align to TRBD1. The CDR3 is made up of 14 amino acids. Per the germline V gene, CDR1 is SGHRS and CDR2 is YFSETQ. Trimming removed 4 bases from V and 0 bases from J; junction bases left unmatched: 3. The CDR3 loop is CASSVDRYQETQYF. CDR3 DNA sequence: TGCGCCAGCAGCGTGGACAGGTACCAAGAGACCCAGTACTTC.

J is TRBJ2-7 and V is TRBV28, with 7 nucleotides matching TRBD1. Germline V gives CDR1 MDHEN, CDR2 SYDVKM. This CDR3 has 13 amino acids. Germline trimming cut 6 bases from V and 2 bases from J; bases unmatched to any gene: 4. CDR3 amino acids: CASRRDSAYEQYF. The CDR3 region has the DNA TGTGCCAGCAGAAGGGACAGCGCCTACGAGCAGTACTTC. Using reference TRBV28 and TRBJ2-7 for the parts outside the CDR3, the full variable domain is DVKVTQSSRYLVKRTGEKVFLECVQDMDHENMFWYRQDPGLGLRLIYFSYDVKMKEKGDIPEGYSVSREKKERFSLILESASTNQTSMYLCASRRDSAYEQYFGPGTRLTVT.

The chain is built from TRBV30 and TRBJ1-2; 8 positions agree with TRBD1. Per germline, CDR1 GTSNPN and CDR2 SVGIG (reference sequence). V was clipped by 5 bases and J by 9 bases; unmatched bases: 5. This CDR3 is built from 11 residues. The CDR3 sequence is CAWAGQGRYTF. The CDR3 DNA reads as TGTGCCTGGGCCGGACAGGGTCGCTACACCTTC.

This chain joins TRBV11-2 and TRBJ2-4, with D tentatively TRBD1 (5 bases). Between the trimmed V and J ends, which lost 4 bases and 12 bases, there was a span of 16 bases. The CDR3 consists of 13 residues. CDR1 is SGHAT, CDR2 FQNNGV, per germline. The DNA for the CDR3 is TGTGCCAGCAGCTCCTCCCCCGACAGAGATCAGTACTTC. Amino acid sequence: CASSSSPDRDQYF.

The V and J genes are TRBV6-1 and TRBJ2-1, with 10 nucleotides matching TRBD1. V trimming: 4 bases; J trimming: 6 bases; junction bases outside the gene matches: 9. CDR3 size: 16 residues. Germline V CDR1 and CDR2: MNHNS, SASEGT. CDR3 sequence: CASSVHRDRGPNEQFF. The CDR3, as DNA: TGTGCCAGCAGTGTCCACCGGGACAGGGGCCCCAATGAGCAGTTCTTC.

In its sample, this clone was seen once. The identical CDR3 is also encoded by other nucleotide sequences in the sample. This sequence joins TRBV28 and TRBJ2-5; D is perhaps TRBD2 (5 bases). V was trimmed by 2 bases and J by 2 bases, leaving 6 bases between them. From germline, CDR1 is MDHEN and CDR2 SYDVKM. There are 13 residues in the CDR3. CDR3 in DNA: TGTGCCAGCAGTTTAGGCGGGCAAGAGACCCAGTACTTC. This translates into CASSLGGQETQYF.

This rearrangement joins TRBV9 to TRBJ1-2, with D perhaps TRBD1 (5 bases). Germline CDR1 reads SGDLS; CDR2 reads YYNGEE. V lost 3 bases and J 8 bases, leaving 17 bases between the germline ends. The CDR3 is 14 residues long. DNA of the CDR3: TGTGCCAGCAGCGGGGGGACTATGGGGTCCGGCTACACCTTC. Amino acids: CASSGGTMGSGYTF.

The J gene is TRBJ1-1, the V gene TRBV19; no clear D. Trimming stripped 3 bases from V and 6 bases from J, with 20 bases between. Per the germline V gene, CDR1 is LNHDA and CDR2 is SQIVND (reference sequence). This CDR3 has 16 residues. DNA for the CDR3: TGTGCCAGTAGTATCAGACCGAGGTTAGGTCTTGCTGAAGCTTTCTTT. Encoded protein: CASSIRPRLGLAEAFF.

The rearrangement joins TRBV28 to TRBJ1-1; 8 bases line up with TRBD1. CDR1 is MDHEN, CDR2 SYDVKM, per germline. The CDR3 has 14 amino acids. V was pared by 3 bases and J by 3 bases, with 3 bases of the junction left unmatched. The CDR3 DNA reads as TGTGCCAGCAGTTTCCAGGGGGCGTACACTGAAGCTTTCTTT. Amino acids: CASSFQGAYTEAFF. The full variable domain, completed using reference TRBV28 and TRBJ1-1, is DVKVTQSSRYLVKRTGEKVFLECVQDMDHENMFWYRQDPGLGLRLIYFSYDVKMKEKGDIPEGYSVSREKKERFSLILESASTNQTSMYLCASSFQGAYTEAFFGQGTRLTVV.

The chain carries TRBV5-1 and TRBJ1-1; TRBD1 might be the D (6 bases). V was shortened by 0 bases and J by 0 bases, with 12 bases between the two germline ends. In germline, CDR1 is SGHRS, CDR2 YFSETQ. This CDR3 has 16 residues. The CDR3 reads CASSLGTVPMNTEAFF. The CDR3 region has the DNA TGCGCCAGCAGCTTGGGGACAGTTCCTATGAACACTGAAGCTTTCTTT.

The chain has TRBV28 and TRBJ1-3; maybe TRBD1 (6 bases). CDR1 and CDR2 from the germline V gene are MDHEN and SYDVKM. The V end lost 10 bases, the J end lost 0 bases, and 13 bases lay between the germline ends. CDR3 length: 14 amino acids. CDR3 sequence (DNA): TGTGCCACCATGGGACATAACTCTGGAAACACCATATATTTT. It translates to CATMGHNSGNTIYF.

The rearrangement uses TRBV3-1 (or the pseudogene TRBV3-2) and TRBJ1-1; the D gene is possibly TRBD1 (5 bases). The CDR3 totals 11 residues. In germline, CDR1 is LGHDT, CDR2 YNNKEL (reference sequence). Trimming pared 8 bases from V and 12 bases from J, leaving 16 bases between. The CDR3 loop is CASRRGPATFF. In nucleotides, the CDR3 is TGTGCCAGCCGGAGGGGCCCCGCGACTTTCTTT.

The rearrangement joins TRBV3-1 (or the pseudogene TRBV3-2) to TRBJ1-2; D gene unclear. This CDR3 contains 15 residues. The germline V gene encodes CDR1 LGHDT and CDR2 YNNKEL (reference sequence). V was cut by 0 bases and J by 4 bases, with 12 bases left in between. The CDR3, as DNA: TGTGCCAGCAGCCAAGAACCCCAGCCGGGCTATGGCTACACCTTC. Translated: CASSQEPQPGYGYTF.

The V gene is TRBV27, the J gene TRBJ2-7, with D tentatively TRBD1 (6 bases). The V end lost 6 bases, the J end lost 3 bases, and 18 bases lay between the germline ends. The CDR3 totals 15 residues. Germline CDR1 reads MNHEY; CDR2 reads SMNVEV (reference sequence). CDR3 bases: TGTGCCAGCAGACGAAGACAGGCAGGGGACTACGAGCAGTACTTC. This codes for CASRRRQAGDYEQYF.

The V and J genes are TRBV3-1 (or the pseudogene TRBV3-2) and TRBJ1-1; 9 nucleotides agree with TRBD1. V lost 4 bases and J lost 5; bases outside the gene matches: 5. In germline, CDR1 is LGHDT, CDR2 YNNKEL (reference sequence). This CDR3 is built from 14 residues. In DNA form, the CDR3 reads TGTGCCAGCAGCCTGACAGGGGGAAATACTGAAGCTTTCTTT. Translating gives CASSLTGGNTEAFF.